What follows is one T cell receptor beta chain and its context. Profiling relied on immunoSEQ multiplex PCR, and the TCRdb table lists in-frame clones only, not all of them. The sample has roughly 30,000 clones; under 90% are singletons. The sample comes from a study of regulatory dendritic cells for organ transplantation. Germline V CDR1 and CDR2: SEHNR, FQNEAQ (reference sequence). The CDR3 sequence is 16 residues long. V lost 5 bases and J lost 2; bases outside the gene matches: 6. This TCR came from a human donor in good health. The rearrangement joins TRBV7-9 to TRBJ2-1; 10 bases align to TRBD2. Sequenced material: naive CD8+ T cells from blood. Subset described: CD45RA+ naive T cells. The CDR3 DNA sequence: TGTGCCAGCAGCCCCCCAAGCGGGGGGGCCTACAATGAGCAGTTCTTC. Amino acid sequence: CASSPPSGGAYNEQFF. Based on the CDR3 plus reference TRBV7-9 and TRBJ2-1, the full variable domain is DTGVSQNPRHKITKRGQNVTFRCDPISEHNRLYWYRQTLGQGPEFLTYFQNEAQLEKSRLLSDRFSAERPKGSFSTLEIQRTEQGDSAMYLCASSPPSGGAYNEQFFGPGTRLTVL.